The 8 T cell receptor beta chains below come from one sample, sequenced in a study of CD8 T cells in Susac syndrome. Reverse transcription used about 0.5 to 1 ug RNA and random hexamers. MiXCR, run by TCRdb on the immunoSEQ multiplex PCR reads, gives a single entry per CDR3 protein. In the table there are around 180,000 distinct CDR3 sequences, more than 90% of which are singletons. Sequencing was performed on CD4+ T cells from PBMCs. Every receptor here comes from a human donor with multiple sclerosis.

The CDR3 DNA reads as TGTGCCAGCAGCGTGGGACAGGGTAGGGCCGGGGAGCTGTTTTTT. This codes for CASSVGQGRAGELFF. The chain links TRBV2 to TRBJ2-2, with 9 positions matching TRBD1. V dropped 6 bases and J dropped 6; count of bases not matched to a gene: 8. Germline values: CDR1 SNHLY, CDR2 FYNNEI. CDR3 size: 15 residues.

The V gene is TRBV25-1, the J gene TRBJ1-6; D call uncertain. V shed 3 bases and J shed 13 bases, with 13 bases lying between them. The CDR3 loop spans 13 amino acids. Per the germline V gene, CDR1 is MGHDK and CDR2 is SYGVNS. This CDR3 is CASSDAGYGPLHF. The CDR3 DNA sequence: TGTGCCAGCAGTGACGCGGGATACGGGCCCCTCCACTTT.

V usage is TRBV20-1 and J usage is TRBJ2-3; D gene unclear. V was shortened by 1 base and J by 2 bases, with 4 bases between the two germline ends. Germline CDR1 DFQATT, CDR2 SNEGSKA (reference sequence). This CDR3 comprises 12 residues. The CDR3 bases are TGCAGTGCTAGAGGGGACACAGATACGCAGTATTTT. Protein product: CSARGDTDTQYF.

The chain recombines TRBV20-1 with TRBJ1-4, with 11 bases matching TRBD1. The germline V gene encodes CDR1 DFQATT and CDR2 SNEGSKA (reference sequence). The CDR3 is 13 residues long. Here the CDR3 DNA reads TGCAGCGCGAGGACAGGGGGCCGGGAAAAACTGTTTTTT. This codes for CSARTGGREKLFF.

The chain has TRBV29-1 and TRBJ1-4; 9 bases line up with TRBD1. CDR1 and CDR2 from the germline V gene are SQVTM and ANQGSEA. The V gene end was trimmed by 6 bases and the J gene end by 10 bases; junction bases not matched to a gene: 9. The CDR3 loop spans 13 amino acids. CDR3 in amino acids: CSVDRETGGKLFF. DNA for the CDR3: TGCAGCGTGGATCGCGAGACAGGGGGAAAACTGTTTTTT.

V and J are TRBV6-2 or TRBV6-3 and TRBJ2-2, with D perhaps assigned TRBD1 or TRBD2 (5 bases each). This CDR3 is built from 16 residues. Germline assignment: CDR1 MNHEY and CDR2 SVGEGT. Trimming took off 6 bases at V and 5 bases at J, with 19 bases between the two ends. The CDR3 DNA follows: TGTGCCAGCAGCTACGGGGCAGGGATCGGGACCGGGGAGCTGTTTTTT. Amino acids: CASSYGAGIGTGELFF.

V is TRBV2 and J is TRBJ2-5; possible D gene TRBD2, 5 bases. Germline V gene data show CDR1 as SNHLY and CDR2 as FYNNEI. Trimming pared 6 bases from V and 4 bases from J, leaving 12 bases between. This CDR3 is 13 amino acids long. CDR3 sequence: CASRRLRGETQYF. In nucleotides, the CDR3 is TGTGCCAGCAGGAGGCTACGGGGAGAGACCCAGTACTTC.

The chain has TRBV30 and TRBJ1-1, with 7 bases lining up with TRBD1. Germline V gene sequence: CDR1 GTSNPN, CDR2 SVGIG (reference sequence). CDR3 length: 13 residues. With V trimmed by 2 bases and J by 4 bases, 4 bases remained unmatched. The CDR3 region is CAWSYPGGTEAFF. The CDR3 nucleotides read TGTGCCTGGAGTTACCCAGGGGGCACTGAAGCTTTCTTT. The whole variable domain, filled in from reference TRBV30 and TRBJ1-1, reads SQTIHQWPATLVQPVGSPLSLECTVEGTSNPNLYWYRQAAGRGLQLLFYSVGIGQISSEVPQNLSASRPQDRQFILSSKKLLLSDSGFYLCAWSYPGGTEAFFGQGTRLTVV.